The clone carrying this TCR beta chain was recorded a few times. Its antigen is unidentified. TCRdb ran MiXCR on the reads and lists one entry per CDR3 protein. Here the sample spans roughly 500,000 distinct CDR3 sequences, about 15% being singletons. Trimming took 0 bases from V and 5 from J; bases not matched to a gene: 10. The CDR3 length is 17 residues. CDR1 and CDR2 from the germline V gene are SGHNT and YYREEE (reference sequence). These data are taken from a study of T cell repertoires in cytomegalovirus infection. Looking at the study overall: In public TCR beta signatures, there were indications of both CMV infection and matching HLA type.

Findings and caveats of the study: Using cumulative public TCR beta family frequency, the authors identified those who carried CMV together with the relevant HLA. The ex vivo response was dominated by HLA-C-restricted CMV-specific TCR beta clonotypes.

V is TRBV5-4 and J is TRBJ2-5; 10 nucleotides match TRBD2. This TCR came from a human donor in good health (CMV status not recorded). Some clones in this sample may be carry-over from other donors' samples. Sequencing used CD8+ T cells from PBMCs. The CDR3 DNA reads TGTGCCAGCAGCTTGGGCCATTTAGCGGGGGGTGAGGAGACCCAGTACTTC. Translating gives CASSLGHLAGGEETQYF. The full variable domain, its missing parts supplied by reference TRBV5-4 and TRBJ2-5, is ETGVTQSPTHLIKTRGQQVTLRCSSQSGHNTVSWYQQALGQGPQFIFQYYREEENGRGNFPPRFSGLQFPNYSSELNVNALELDDSALYLCASSLGHLAGGEETQYFGPGTRLLVL.